These 14 T cell receptor beta chains were sequenced from one sample in a study of glioma-infiltrating T cells after dendritic cell vaccination. Documented time point: after dendritic cell vaccination, including at tumor progression/relapse. The data were produced by immunoSEQ multiplex PCR, yet TCRdb's version contains in-frame clones alone and is incomplete. Of roughly 100,000 clones in the sample, around 89% were seen once. The sequencing here drew on blood, taken after dendritic cell vaccination. The receptors here all came from a human donor with glioblastoma.

V and J are TRBV27 and TRBJ1-4, with TRBD1 identical over 8 bases. V lost 5 bases, J lost 8 bases, and 10 bases stayed unmatched. There are 15 residues in the CDR3. Germline CDR1 MNHEY, CDR2 SMNVEV (reference sequence). The CDR3 DNA sequence: TGTGCCAGCAGTGCCAGACAGGGGTTAGGCGAAAAACTGTTTTTT. As protein: CASSARQGLGEKLFF.

This sequence joins TRBV19 and TRBJ2-1, with 10 positions matching TRBD1. J lost 8 bases, V lost 9 bases, and 4 bases had no gene match. The germline V gene has CDR1 LNHDA and CDR2 SQIVND (reference sequence). This CDR3 comprises 12 residues. CDR3 protein: CASADRGDEQFF. The CDR3 region has the DNA TGTGCCAGCGCGGACAGGGGGGATGAGCAGTTCTTC.

The chain is built from TRBV19 and TRBJ1-5; 8 bases are a match to TRBD1. V gave up 3 bases and J gave up 7 bases; unmatched junction bases: 8. The CDR3 extends over 15 amino acids. Per germline, CDR1 LNHDA and CDR2 SQIVND (reference sequence). CDR3 bases: TGTGCCAGTAGTATGACAGGGGAGGTGGTGCAGCCCCAGCATTTT. Its protein product is CASSMTGEVVQPQHF.

The count of this clone is one. CDR3 in amino acids: CAIDSGTGVMETQYF. Here the CDR3 DNA reads TGTGCCATCGACTCGGGGACGGGGGTGATGGAGACCCAGTACTTC. The chain recombines TRBV10-3 with TRBJ2-5, with D possibly TRBD2 on 6 matching bases. The germline V and J ends were trimmed by 8 bases and 5 bases, with 21 bases remaining between them. The CDR3 consists of 15 residues. The V gene's germline CDR1 is ENHRY and CDR2 SYGVKD.

This clone is a singleton in its sample. V and J are TRBV6-6 and TRBJ2-7, with D tentatively TRBD2 (6 bases). Trimming removed 5 bases from V and 5 bases from J, with 16 bases in between. This CDR3 spans 14 amino acids. The V gene's germline CDR1 is MNHNY and CDR2 SVGAGI (reference sequence). The CDR3 reads CASSVGGDPNEQYF. Written as DNA, the CDR3 is TGTGCCAGCAGTGTTGGCGGGGATCCCAACGAGCAGTACTTC.

The rearrangement links TRBV27 to TRBJ2-7; maybe TRBD1 (5 bases). Germline V gene lookup returns CDR1 MNHEY and CDR2 SMNVEV (reference sequence). V lost 4 bases and J 4 bases, leaving 17 bases between the germline ends. The CDR3 loop spans 15 amino acids. The CDR3 is CASSSEGAAWYEQYF. CDR3 bases: TGTGCCAGCAGTTCCGAAGGGGCGGCGTGGTACGAGCAGTACTTC.

V usage is TRBV7-9 and J usage is TRBJ2-7; TRBD2 matches 13 bases. There are 15 residues in the CDR3. Trimming cost V 5 bases and J 4 bases; bases outside gene matches: 5. Per germline, CDR1 SEHNR and CDR2 FQNEAQ (reference sequence). The CDR3 nucleotides read TGTGCCAGCAGCCATCCGGGACTAGCGGGGTACGAGCAGTACTTC. This sequence encodes CASSHPGLAGYEQYF.

The chain is built from TRBV18 and TRBJ2-1; a weak D match, TRBD1 (6 bases). The V gene's germline CDR1 is KGHSH and CDR2 LQKENI. This CDR3 has 15 amino acids. V lost 3 bases to trimming and J lost 2 bases, with 11 bases between them. CDR3 protein: CASSPDSKPYNEQFF. The CDR3 DNA reads TGTGCCAGCTCACCGGACAGTAAGCCCTACAATGAGCAGTTCTTC. Filled out from reference TRBV18 and TRBJ2-1, the complete variable domain reads NAGVMQNPRHLVRRRGQEARLRCSPMKGHSHVYWYRQLPEEGLKFMVYLQKENIIDESGMPKERFSAEFPKEGPSILRIQQVVRGDSAAYFCASSPDSKPYNEQFFGPGTRLTVL.

This chain links TRBV5-4 with TRBJ2-5; D is possibly TRBD1 (5 bases). CDR1 and CDR2 from the germline V gene are SGHNT and YYREEE (reference sequence). Trimming removed 4 bases at V and 3 bases at J, with 13 bases between. The CDR3 is 14 amino acids. DNA of the CDR3: TGTGCCAGCAGCCCCGGACAAGTAGAAGAGACCCAGTACTTC. Residues: CASSPGQVEETQYF.

The genes are TRBV30 and TRBJ2-7; tentatively, D is TRBD2 (6 bases). There are 15 residues in the CDR3. V gave up 4 bases and J gave up 3 bases, with 19 bases separating them. Germline V CDR1 and CDR2: GTSNPN, SVGIG (reference sequence). CDR3 region: CAWTRRASVIYEQYF. The CDR3 coding sequence is TGTGCCTGGACCCGGAGGGCTAGCGTCATCTACGAGCAGTACTTC.

V and J are TRBV9 and TRBJ2-3; 7 bases map to TRBD2. CDR3 length equals 14 residues. In germline, CDR1 is SGDLS, CDR2 YYNGEE. With 2 bases clipped from V and 2 bases from J, the junction kept 2 bases outside the gene matches. The DNA for the CDR3 is TGTGCCAGCAGCGTGGCGGGGGTCACAGATACGCAGTATTTT. Amino acids: CASSVAGVTDTQYF.

This sequence joins TRBV30 and TRBJ2-5, with D perhaps TRBD1 (6 bases). Germline V lookup: CDR1 GTSNPN, CDR2 SVGIG (reference sequence). This CDR3 region has 14 residues. Trimming shortened V by 2 bases and J by 8 bases, and 18 bases separated the two germline ends. CDR3 DNA sequence: TGTGCCTGGAGTCAGGGACACCAGTTTAGCACCCAGTACTTC. Translating it yields CAWSQGHQFSTQYF.

This clone was detected a few times. The CDR3 region has the DNA TGTGCCAGCGGGGGGATCTATGGCTACACCTTC. Its protein product is CASGGIYGYTF. The rearrangement uses TRBV7-9 and TRBJ1-2; D may be TRBD1 (5 bases). The V gene lost 8 bases and the J gene lost 4 bases, with 8 bases spanning the gap. Per the germline V gene, CDR1 is SEHNR and CDR2 is FQNEAQ (reference sequence). The CDR3 consists of 11 residues. Using reference TRBV7-9 and TRBJ1-2 for the parts outside the CDR3, the full variable domain is DTGVSQNPRHKITKRGQNVTFRCDPISEHNRLYWYRQTLGQGPEFLTYFQNEAQLEKSRLLSDRFSAERPKGSFSTLEIQRTEQGDSAMYLCASGGIYGYTFGSGTRLTVV.

With regard to this clone: Other DNA sequences within the sample encode an identical CDR3. The chain is built from TRBV5-1 and TRBJ2-5; 12 nucleotides align to TRBD2. The CDR3 has 16 residues. Germline V gene data show CDR1 as SGHRS and CDR2 as YFSETQ. V lost 0 bases and J lost 5; bases outside the gene matches: 5. The CDR3 region has the DNA TGCGCCAGCAGCTTGGCACTAGCGGGGGGCCGGGAGACCCAGTACTTC. This gives the protein CASSLALAGGRETQYF.